This T cell receptor beta chain was profiled in a study of shared clonotypes between healthy human individuals. The study, taken as a whole, reports: When naive CD4 clonotypes were compared across a few donors, around 5% were shared.

The CDR3 is 12 residues long. Germline CDR1 and CDR2: GTSNPN and SVGIG (reference sequence). The naive CD8 subset, CD45RO-negative cells positively selected for CCR7, excluded terminally differentiated effector memory CD45RA+ cells. Note on this clone: Its antigen is currently unknown. The junction and the germline gene differ at one end; a read error may be behind it.

Profiled with immunoSEQ multiplex PCR; TCRdb holds only in-frame clones, not every one. The table records about 2.1 million clones, more than 85% of them present only once. V and J are TRBV30 and TRBJ1-1; possible D gene TRBD1, 6 bases. The origin of this receptor is a man younger than 30 in good health. Some clones in this sample may be carry-over from other donors' samples. Input material: naive CD8+ T cells from PBMCs. DNA for the CDR3: TGTGCCTGGGGGACAAACGTAACTGAAGCCTTCTTT. Residues: CAWGTNVTEAFF.